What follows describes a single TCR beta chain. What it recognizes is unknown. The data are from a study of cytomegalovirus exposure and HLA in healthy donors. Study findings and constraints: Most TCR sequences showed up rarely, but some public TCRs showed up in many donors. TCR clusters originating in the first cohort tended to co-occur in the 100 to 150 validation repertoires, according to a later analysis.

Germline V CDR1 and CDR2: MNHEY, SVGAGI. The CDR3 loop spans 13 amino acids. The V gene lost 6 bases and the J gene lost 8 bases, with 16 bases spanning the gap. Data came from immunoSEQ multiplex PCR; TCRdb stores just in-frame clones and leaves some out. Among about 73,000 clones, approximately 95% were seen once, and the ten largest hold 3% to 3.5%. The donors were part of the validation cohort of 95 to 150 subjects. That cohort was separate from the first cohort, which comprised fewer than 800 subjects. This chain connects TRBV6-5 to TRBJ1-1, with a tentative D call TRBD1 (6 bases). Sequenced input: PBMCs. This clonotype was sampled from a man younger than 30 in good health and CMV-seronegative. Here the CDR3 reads CASRDSGRLEAFF. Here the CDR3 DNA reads TGTGCCAGCAGGGACAGCGGCCGGTTGGAAGCTTTCTTT.